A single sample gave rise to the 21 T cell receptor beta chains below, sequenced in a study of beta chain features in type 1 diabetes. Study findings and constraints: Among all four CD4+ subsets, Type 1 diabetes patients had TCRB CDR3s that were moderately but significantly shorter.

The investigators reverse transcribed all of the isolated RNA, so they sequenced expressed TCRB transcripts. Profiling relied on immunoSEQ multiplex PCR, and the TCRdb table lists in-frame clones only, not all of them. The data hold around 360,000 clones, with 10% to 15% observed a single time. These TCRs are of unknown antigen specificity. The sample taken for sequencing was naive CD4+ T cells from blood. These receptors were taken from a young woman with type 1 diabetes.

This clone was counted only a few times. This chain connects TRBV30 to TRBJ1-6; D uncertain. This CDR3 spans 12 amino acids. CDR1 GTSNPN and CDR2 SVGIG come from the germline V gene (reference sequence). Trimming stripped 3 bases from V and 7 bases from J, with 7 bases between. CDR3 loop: CAWSRVNSPLHF. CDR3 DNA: TGTGCCTGGAGCCGAGTAAATTCACCCCTCCACTTT.

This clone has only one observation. The CDR3 nucleotides read TGTGCCAGCAGCGTAGCTCCTAGCTTTAACACAGATACGCAGTATTTT. It specifies CASSVAPSFNTDTQYF. This chain links TRBV9 with TRBJ2-3; tentatively, D is TRBD2 (5 bases). The germline gives CDR1 SGDLS, CDR2 YYNGEE. The CDR3 extends over 16 amino acids. Trimming removed 0 bases at V and 2 bases at J, with 13 bases between.

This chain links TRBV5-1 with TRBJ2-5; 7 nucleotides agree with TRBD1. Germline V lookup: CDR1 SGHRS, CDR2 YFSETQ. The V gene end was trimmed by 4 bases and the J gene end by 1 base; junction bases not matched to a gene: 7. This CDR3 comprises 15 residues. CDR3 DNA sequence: TGCGCCAGCAGCCCGACGGGACAGCTCCAAGAGACCCAGTACTTC. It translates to CASSPTGQLQETQYF.

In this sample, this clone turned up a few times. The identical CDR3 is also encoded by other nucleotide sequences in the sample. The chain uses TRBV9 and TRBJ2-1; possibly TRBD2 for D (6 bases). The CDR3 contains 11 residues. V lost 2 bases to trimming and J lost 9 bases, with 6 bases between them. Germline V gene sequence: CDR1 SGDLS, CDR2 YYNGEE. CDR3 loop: CASSVGGEQFF. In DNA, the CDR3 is TGTGCCAGCAGCGTGGGAGGTGAGCAGTTCTTC. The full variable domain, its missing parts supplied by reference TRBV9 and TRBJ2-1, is DSGVTQTPKHLITATGQRVTLRCSPRSGDLSVYWYQQSLDQGLQFLIQYYNGEERAKGNILERFSAQQFPDLHSELNLSSLELGDSALYFCASSVGGEQFFGPGTRLTVL.

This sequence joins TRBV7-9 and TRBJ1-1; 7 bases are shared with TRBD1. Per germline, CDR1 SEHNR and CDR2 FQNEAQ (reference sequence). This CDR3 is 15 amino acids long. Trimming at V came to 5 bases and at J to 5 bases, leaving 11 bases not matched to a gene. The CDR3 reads CASSPTGPLRTEAFF. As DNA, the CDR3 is TGTGCCAGCAGCCCGACAGGGCCATTGAGGACTGAAGCTTTCTTT.

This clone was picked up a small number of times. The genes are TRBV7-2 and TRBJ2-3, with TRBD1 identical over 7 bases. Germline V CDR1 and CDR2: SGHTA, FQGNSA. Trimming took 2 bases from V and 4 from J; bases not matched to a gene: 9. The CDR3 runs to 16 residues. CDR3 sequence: CASSLFRQGGADTQYF. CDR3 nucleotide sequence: TGTGCCAGCAGCTTATTTCGACAGGGCGGTGCAGATACGCAGTATTTT.

The CDR3 is CASSLGQVLTNTEAFF. The CDR3 coding sequence is TGTGCCAGCAGCTTAGGGCAGGTCCTCACGAACACTGAAGCTTTCTTT. The chain combines TRBV7-9 with TRBJ1-1; D is undetermined. The CDR3 is 16 amino acids. The V end was cut by 1 base, the J end by 1 base, with 13 bases between. Germline V CDR1 and CDR2: SEHNR, FQNEAQ (reference sequence).

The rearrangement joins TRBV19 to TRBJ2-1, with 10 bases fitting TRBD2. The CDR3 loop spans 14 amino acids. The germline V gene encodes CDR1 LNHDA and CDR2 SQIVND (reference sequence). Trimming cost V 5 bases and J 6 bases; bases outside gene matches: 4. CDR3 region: CASSRLAGANEQFF. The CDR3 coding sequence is TGTGCCAGTAGTCGTCTAGCGGGAGCCAATGAGCAGTTCTTC.

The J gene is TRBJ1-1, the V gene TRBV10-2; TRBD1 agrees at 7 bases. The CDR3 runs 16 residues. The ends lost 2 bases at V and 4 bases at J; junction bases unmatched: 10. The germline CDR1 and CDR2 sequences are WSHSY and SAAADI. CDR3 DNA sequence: TGCGCCAGCAGTGAGCCCCGAGGGGGCGCGGGCACTGAAGCTTTCTTT. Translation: CASSEPRGGAGTEAFF.

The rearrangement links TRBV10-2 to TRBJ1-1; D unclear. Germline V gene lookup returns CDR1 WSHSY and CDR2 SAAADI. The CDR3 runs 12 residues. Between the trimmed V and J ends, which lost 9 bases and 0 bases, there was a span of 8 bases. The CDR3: CASHSLNTEAFF. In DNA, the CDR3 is TGCGCCAGTCATTCCCTGAACACTGAAGCTTTCTTT.

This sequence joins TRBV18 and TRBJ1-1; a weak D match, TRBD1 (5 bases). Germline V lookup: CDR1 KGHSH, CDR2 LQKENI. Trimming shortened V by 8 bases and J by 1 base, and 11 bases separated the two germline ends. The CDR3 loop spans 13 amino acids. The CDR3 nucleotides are TGTGCCAGCGCCGGGGGGGAGAACACTGAAGCTTTCTTT. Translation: CASAGGENTEAFF. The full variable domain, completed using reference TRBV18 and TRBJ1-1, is NAGVMQNPRHLVRRRGQEARLRCSPMKGHSHVYWYRQLPEEGLKFMVYLQKENIIDESGMPKERFSAEFPKEGPSILRIQQVVRGDSAAYFCASAGGENTEAFFGQGTRLTVV.

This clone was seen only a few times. The CDR3 protein is CASRTGGEGEKLFF. The CDR3 nucleotides are TGTGCCAGCAGGACAGGGGGCGAGGGTGAAAAACTGTTTTTT. This chain links TRBV5-6 with TRBJ1-4; 10 nucleotides align to TRBD1. The germline V gene has CDR1 SGHDT and CDR2 YYEEEE. V lost 5 bases to trimming and J lost 7 bases; unmatched junction nucleotides: 5. CDR3 size: 14 residues.

CDR3 coding DNA: TGTGCCTGGGTAGCGGGAGCCATGAGGGATACGCAGTATTTT. As protein: CAWVAGAMRDTQYF. The rearrangement links TRBV30 to TRBJ2-3, with TRBD2 matching 9 bases. V lost 5 bases and J lost 6; bases outside the gene matches: 9. This CDR3 region has 14 residues. Germline assignment: CDR1 GTSNPN and CDR2 SVGIG (reference sequence).

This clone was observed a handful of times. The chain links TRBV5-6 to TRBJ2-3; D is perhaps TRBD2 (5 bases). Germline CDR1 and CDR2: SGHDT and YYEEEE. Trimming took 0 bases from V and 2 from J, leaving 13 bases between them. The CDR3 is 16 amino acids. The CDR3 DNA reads TGTGCCAGCAGCTTGGTGCCTAGCCCTCCCACAGATACGCAGTATTTT. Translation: CASSLVPSPPTDTQYF.

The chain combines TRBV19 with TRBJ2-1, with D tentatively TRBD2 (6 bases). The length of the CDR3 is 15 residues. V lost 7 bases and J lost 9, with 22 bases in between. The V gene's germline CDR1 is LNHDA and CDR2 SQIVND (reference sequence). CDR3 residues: CASKDLRDGSREQFF. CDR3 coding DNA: TGTGCCAGTAAGGATTTAAGAGACGGGAGCCGTGAGCAGTTCTTC.

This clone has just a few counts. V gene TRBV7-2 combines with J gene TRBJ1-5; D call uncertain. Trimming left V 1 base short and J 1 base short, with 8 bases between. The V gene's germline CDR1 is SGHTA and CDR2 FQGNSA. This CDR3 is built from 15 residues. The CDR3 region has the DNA TGTGCCAGCAGCTTAGGACCCGGGAGCAATCAGCCCCAGCATTTT. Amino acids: CASSLGPGSNQPQHF.

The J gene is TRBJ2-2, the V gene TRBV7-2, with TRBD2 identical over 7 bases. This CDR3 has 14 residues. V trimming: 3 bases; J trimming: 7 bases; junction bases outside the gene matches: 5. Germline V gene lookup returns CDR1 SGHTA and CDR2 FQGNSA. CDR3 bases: TGTGCCAGCAGCTTGGGCGGGGGTAACGGGGAGCTGTTTTTT. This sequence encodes CASSLGGGNGELFF.

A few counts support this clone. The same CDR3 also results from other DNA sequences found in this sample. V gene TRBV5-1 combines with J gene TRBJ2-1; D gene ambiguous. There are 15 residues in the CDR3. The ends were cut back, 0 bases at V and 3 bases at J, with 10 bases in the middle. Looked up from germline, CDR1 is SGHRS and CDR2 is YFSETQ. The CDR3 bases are TGCGCCAGCAGCTTGGGTCTGGCAAGCTACAATGAGCAGTTCTTC. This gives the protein CASSLGLASYNEQFF.

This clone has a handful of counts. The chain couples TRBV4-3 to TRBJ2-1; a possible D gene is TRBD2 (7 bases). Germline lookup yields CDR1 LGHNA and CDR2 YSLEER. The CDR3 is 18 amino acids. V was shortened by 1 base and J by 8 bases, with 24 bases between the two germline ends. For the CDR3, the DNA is TGCGCCAGCAGCCAAGTGCGGTGGGGGGGCCCTGGGTCCGATGAGCAGTTCTTC. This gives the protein CASSQVRWGGPGSDEQFF.

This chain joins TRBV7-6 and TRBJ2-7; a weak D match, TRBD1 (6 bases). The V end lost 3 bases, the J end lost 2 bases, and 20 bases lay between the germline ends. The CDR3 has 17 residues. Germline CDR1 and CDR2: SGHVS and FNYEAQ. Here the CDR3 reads CASSLRGLKDRAYEQYF. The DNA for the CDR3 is TGTGCCAGCAGCTTGAGGGGCCTCAAGGACAGAGCCTACGAGCAGTACTTC.

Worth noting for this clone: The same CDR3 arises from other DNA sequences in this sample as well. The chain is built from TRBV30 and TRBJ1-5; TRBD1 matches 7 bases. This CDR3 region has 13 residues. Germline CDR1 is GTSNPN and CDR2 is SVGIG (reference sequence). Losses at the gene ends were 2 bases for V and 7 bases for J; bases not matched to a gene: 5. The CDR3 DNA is TGTGCCTGGAGTACAACAGGGGACCAGCCCCAGCATTTT. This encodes CAWSTTGDQPQHF.